The rows below give T cell receptor beta chains drawn from one sample of a study of blood T cell repertoires in COVID-19. The protocol was immunoSEQ multiplex PCR, while the TCRdb copy is restricted to in-frame clones and leaves out a portion. The sample carries 120,000 to 150,000 clones, around three quarters recorded once. Sequences were obtained from peripheral blood. The receptors were gathered from a middle-aged man with acute or convalescent COVID-19. The CDR3 runs from the conserved cysteine through the conserved F or W. Where a row states a size, it is once, few, many or the class of an expanded clone; other rows omit it.

-,TRBV12-3/TRBV12-4,TRBJ1-1,CASSLRAGTEAFF
-,TRBV5-1,TRBJ2-2,CASRSGTGDTGELFF
-,TRBV3-1/TRBV3-2,TRBJ1-4,CASSQEWTLGEKLFF
-,TRBV20-1,TRBJ2-3,CSASEEGPSTDTQYF
-,TRBV28,TRBJ1-1,CASSLPPGTGVYF
few,TRBV11-1,TRBJ1-2,CASSHRGQDHYGYTF
-,TRBV6-2/TRBV6-3,TRBJ2-7,CASSFGQRGGSYEQYF
-,TRBV7-2,TRBJ2-1,CASSFGSSSYNEQFF
-,TRBV10-3,TRBJ2-2,CAISESSSGITGELFF
few,TRBV7-6,TRBJ2-3,CASSLVSSGDGTDTQYF
-,TRBV5-6,TRBJ1-1,CASTFDRGRDTEAFF
-,TRBV9,TRBJ1-3,CASSVDAGQGIYSGNTIYF
-,TRBV11-2,TRBJ2-3,CASSQDRGDTQYF
-,TRBV12-3/TRBV12-4,TRBJ2-3,CASNRQGTDTQYF
-,TRBV27,TRBJ2-3,CASSPVGGYSDTQYF
-,TRBV19,TRBJ2-3,CASSINFPAGGSTDTQYF
-,TRBV5-4,TRBJ2-5,CASSLTAGGRWETQYF